This TCR beta chain was captured in a study of blood T cell repertoires in COVID-19. Per the authors' pipeline: Reference gene primers were amplified, and this amplification served to estimate nucleated cell counts. Using immunoSEQ multiplex PCR, the repertoire was profiled, and TCRdb retains in-frame clones only, with some absent. From that table come the V and J calls and clone size; the DNA was used to work out D and trimming. The sample lists about 160,000 clones; 70% to 90% were seen once. Trimming removed 6 bases from V and 1 base from J, with 9 bases in between. Germline CDR1 and CDR2: MNHEY and SVGAGI. This CDR3 has 14 residues.

The TCR sequence derives from a man aged 40-49 years with acute or convalescent COVID-19. The V and J genes are TRBV6-5 and TRBJ2-2, with a possible D match to TRBD1 (6 bases). The specimen was peripheral blood. This CDR3 is CASSRGRNTGELFF. DNA for the CDR3: TGTGCCAGCAGCAGGGGTCGGAACACCGGGGAGCTGTTTTTT.